Below, 29 T cell receptor beta chains from the same sample are listed, as sequenced in a study of blood T cell repertoires in COVID-19. The assay was immunoSEQ multiplex PCR, and TCRdb's table has in-frame clones only and misses some. The sample lists fewer than 250,000 clones, approximately 90% occurring once. The source material was peripheral blood. Source of these receptors: a man aged 30 to 45 with acute or convalescent COVID-19.

V is TRBV9 and J is TRBJ1-2; 7 nucleotides align to TRBD1. The junction had 6 bases not matched to a gene; V was cut back by 5 bases and J by 5 bases. The CDR3 consists of 13 residues. Germline-derived CDR1 and CDR2 are SGDLS and YYNGEE. The CDR3 bases are TGTGCCAGCAGTATTCCGGGACAGTATGGCTACACCTTC. Protein: CASSIPGQYGYTF.

The genes are TRBV19 and TRBJ1-4; D uncertain. The CDR3 covers 15 residues. From germline, CDR1 is LNHDA and CDR2 SQIVND (reference sequence). The V end lost 8 bases, the J end lost 3 bases, and 16 bases lay between the germline ends. CDR3 sequence reads: CASGGRKTSNEKLFF. The DNA of the CDR3 is TGTGCCAGTGGAGGGCGGAAGACCTCTAATGAAAAACTGTTTTTT. Full variable domain (remainder filled in from reference TRBV19 and TRBJ1-4): DGGITQSPKYLFRKEGQNVTLSCEQNLNHDAMYWYRQDPGQGLRLIYYSQIVNDFQKGDIAEGYSVSREKKESFPLTVTSAQKNPTAFYLCASGGRKTSNEKLFFGSGTQLSVL.

V is TRBV5-1 and J is TRBJ2-3; maybe TRBD1 (5 bases). The length of the CDR3 is 14 residues. CDR1 SGHRS and CDR2 YFSETQ come from the germline V gene. Trimming took 5 bases from V and 0 from J, leaving 10 bases between them. This chain's CDR3 is CASRTGASTDTQYF. In DNA, the CDR3 is TGCGCCAGCAGAACAGGAGCTAGCACAGATACGCAGTATTTT.

A single count supports this clone. V usage is TRBV6-5 and J usage is TRBJ2-7; D call uncertain. Per the germline V gene, CDR1 is MNHEY and CDR2 is SVGAGI. Trimming removed 5 bases from V and 6 bases from J, with 20 bases in between. The CDR3 length is 15 residues. The CDR3 DNA reads as TGTGCCAGCAGTATCCGACAAGCTCTTGTGGGCGAGCAGTACTTC. This encodes CASSIRQALVGEQYF.

The chain uses TRBV28 and TRBJ2-7, with TRBD1 identical over 7 bases. Germline CDR1 reads MDHEN; CDR2 reads SYDVKM. The junction had 10 bases not matched to a gene; V was cut back by 6 bases and J by 5 bases. The CDR3 is made up of 14 amino acids. CDR3 region: CASRRTGVSHEQYF. CDR3 nucleotides: TGTGCCAGCAGGCGAACAGGGGTGAGCCACGAGCAGTACTTC.

The rearrangement joins TRBV29-1 to TRBJ1-3; 8 nucleotides agree with TRBD1. The CDR3 length is 14 residues. Germline CDR1 reads SQVTM; CDR2 reads ANQGSEA. V was pared by 6 bases and J by 2 bases, with 6 bases of the junction left unmatched. CDR3 region: CSVLKQGAGNTIYF. DNA for the CDR3: TGCAGCGTGCTAAAACAGGGGGCTGGAAACACCATATATTTT.

V and J are TRBV27 and TRBJ2-7; 7 positions match TRBD2. V was pared by 6 bases and J by 6 bases, with 8 bases of the junction left unmatched. This CDR3 comprises 13 residues. The germline V gene encodes CDR1 MNHEY and CDR2 SMNVEV (reference sequence). The CDR3 nucleotides are TGTGCCAGCAGCCGGGGGGACTCGGGCGAGCAGTACTTC. This gives the protein CASSRGDSGEQYF.

The chain recombines TRBV28 with TRBJ2-4, with TRBD1 identical over 10 bases. The germline V gene encodes CDR1 MDHEN and CDR2 SYDVKM. V shed 7 bases and J 3 bases; nucleotides not matched to a gene: 9. The CDR3 runs 16 residues. Written as DNA, the CDR3 is TGTGCCAGCAATACCCGGGACAGGGGCCTCAAAAACATTCAGTACTTC. Translating gives CASNTRDRGLKNIQYF. Full variable domain (remainder filled in from reference TRBV28 and TRBJ2-4): DVKVTQSSRYLVKRTGEKVFLECVQDMDHENMFWYRQDPGLGLRLIYFSYDVKMKEKGDIPEGYSVSREKKERFSLILESASTNQTSMYLCASNTRDRGLKNIQYFGAGTRLSVL.

The rearrangement joins TRBV28 to TRBJ1-2, with D possibly matching TRBD1 (6 bases). Germline V gene lookup returns CDR1 MDHEN and CDR2 SYDVKM. CDR3 length: 12 residues. With 3 bases removed from V and 8 bases from J, the gap between germline ends came to 10 bases. In DNA form, the CDR3 reads TGTGCCAGCAGTTTGGCAGGGGAGGGCTACACCTTC. This encodes CASSLAGEGYTF.

V usage is TRBV28 and J usage is TRBJ1-5; maybe TRBD1 (5 bases). Germline V gives CDR1 MDHEN, CDR2 SYDVKM. This CDR3 has 12 amino acids. DNA of the CDR3: TGTGCGGGAGGGACGGGAGGTCAGCCCCAGCATTTT. Protein product: CAGGTGGQPQHF.

This sequence joins TRBV6-2 or TRBV6-3 and TRBJ2-5; TRBD2 aligns across 13 bases. Germline V gene lookup returns CDR1 MNHEY and CDR2 SVGEGT. The CDR3 has 14 amino acids. V gave up 5 bases and J gave up 4 bases; unmatched junction bases: 1. CDR3 bases: TGTGCCAGCAGTAGGACTAGCGGGAGAGAGACCCAGTACTTC. Its translation: CASSRTSGRETQYF.

This clone was recorded only once. One end of the junction is discordant with germline, which a read error may explain. V and J are TRBV7-7 and TRBJ2-1; D might be TRBD1 (5 bases). This CDR3 has 16 amino acids. From germline, CDR1 is SSHAT and CDR2 FNYEAQ (reference sequence). The CDR3 protein is CASSLGSGSGQNEQFF. DNA for the CDR3: TGTGCTAGCAGCTTAGGTAGTGGATCAGGGCAAAATGAGCAGTTCTTC.

In this sample, this clone turned up a few times. J is TRBJ2-7 and V is TRBV28; D might be TRBD1 (5 bases). CDR3 length: 16 amino acids. Germline V lookup: CDR1 MDHEN, CDR2 SYDVKM. With 5 bases removed from V and 5 bases from J, the gap between germline ends came to 22 bases. The CDR3 sequence: CASSAQTARLFHEQYF. The CDR3 nucleotides are TGTGCCAGCAGTGCACAGACAGCACGGTTATTCCACGAGCAGTACTTC.

The chain couples TRBV3-1 (or the pseudogene TRBV3-2) to TRBJ2-3; no definite D call. Trimming removed 4 bases from V and 2 bases from J, with 16 bases in between. The CDR3 has 16 amino acids. The V gene's germline CDR1 is LGHDT and CDR2 YNNKEL (reference sequence). As DNA, the CDR3 is TGTGCCAGCAGCCTCGGTACAGTCCTAAACACAGATACGCAGTATTTT. Its protein is CASSLGTVLNTDTQYF.

The chain links TRBV30 to TRBJ1-1; 7 nucleotides agree with TRBD1. CDR1 GTSNPN and CDR2 SVGIG come from the germline V gene (reference sequence). The CDR3 is made up of 13 amino acids. J gave up 4 bases and V 0 bases, and 2 bases lay outside the gene matches. DNA for the CDR3: TGTGCCTGGAGTGTAGGGGACAGCACTGAAGCTTTCTTT. This encodes CAWSVGDSTEAFF.

This chain uses TRBV24-1 with TRBJ1-1; possibly TRBD1 for D (5 bases). The CDR3 extends over 14 amino acids. With 7 bases removed from V and 2 bases from J, the gap between germline ends came to 13 bases. Germline V gene data show CDR1 as KGHDR and CDR2 as SFDVKD. CDR3 residues: CATRGTGVNTEAFF. For the CDR3, the DNA is TGTGCCACCAGAGGAACAGGTGTCAACACTGAAGCTTTCTTT.

The gene calls are TRBV4-2 and TRBJ2-3; 8 positions match TRBD2. The trim removed 0 bases at V and 0 bases at J, leaving 11 bases unmatched. The CDR3 runs to 19 residues. Germline CDR1 and CDR2: LGHNA and YNFKEQ. The CDR3 bases are TGTGCCAGCAGCCAAGATGTGGCTAGCGGGCCGATCAGCACAGATACGCAGTATTTT. It encodes CASSQDVASGPISTDTQYF.

The J gene is TRBJ2-1, the V gene TRBV5-1, with D maybe TRBD2 (6 bases). Trimming shortened V by 0 bases and J by 6 bases, and 13 bases separated the two germline ends. CDR3 length: 15 amino acids. Germline CDR1 is SGHRS and CDR2 is YFSETQ. This CDR3 reads CASSLGLAQRNEQFF. Here the CDR3 DNA reads TGCGCCAGCAGCTTGGGGCTAGCGCAACGCAATGAGCAGTTCTTC.

CDR3 amino acids: CASGMRLGNTGELFF. The DNA for the CDR3 is TGTGCCAGCGGAATGAGGTTAGGGAACACCGGGGAGCTGTTTTTT. The J gene is TRBJ2-2, the V gene TRBV7-9, with D unresolved. The V and J ends lost 8 bases and 1 base respectively, with 14 bases between them. CDR3 length: 15 residues. The germline gives CDR1 SEHNR, CDR2 FQNEAQ (reference sequence).

The V call is TRBV4-2, the J call TRBJ2-2, with TRBD1 matching over 8 bases. Trimming at V came to 5 bases and at J to 7 bases, leaving 3 bases not matched to a gene. CDR3 size: 13 residues. Germline V gives CDR1 LGHNA, CDR2 YNFKEQ. The CDR3 region is CASSAGGIGELFF. CDR3 DNA: TGTGCCAGCAGCGCAGGGGGCATCGGGGAGCTGTTTTTT.

This clone was counted a few times. J is TRBJ2-2 and V is TRBV7-9, with D uncertain. Germline CDR1 reads SEHNR; CDR2 reads FQNEAQ (reference sequence). The CDR3 loop spans 14 amino acids. Trimming took 3 bases from V and 4 from J, leaving 9 bases between them. CDR3 bases: TGTGCCAGCAGCTTGGGCAGAAGCACCGGGGAGCTGTTTTTT. This sequence encodes CASSLGRSTGELFF.

The chain couples TRBV4-1 to TRBJ2-2; the D gene is possibly TRBD2 (5 bases). This CDR3 is 17 amino acids long. Germline values: CDR1 MGHRA, CDR2 YSYEKL. Trimming cost V 4 bases and J 5 bases, with 20 bases left between them. CDR3 nucleotide sequence: TGCGCCAGCAGCCTAAACGACCGTTCTAGCCGAACCGGGGAGCTGTTTTTT. Residues: CASSLNDRSSRTGELFF.

This chain uses TRBV29-1 with TRBJ2-5; tentatively, D is TRBD2 (6 bases). Germline V CDR1 and CDR2: SQVTM, ANQGSEA. CDR3 length: 12 amino acids. V lost 4 bases and J lost 5, with 11 bases in between. The CDR3 nucleotides read TGCAGCGTTGCGGTAGGGAGGGAGACCCAGTACTTC. It translates to CSVAVGRETQYF.

This chain connects TRBV4-1 to TRBJ1-4; D gene ambiguous. The CDR3 contains 16 residues. V was pared by 0 bases and J by 8 bases, with 16 bases between. Germline loops: CDR1 MGHRA, CDR2 YSYEKL. The CDR3 is CASSQEGRRTREKLFF. For the CDR3, the DNA is TGCGCCAGCAGCCAAGAAGGTCGGAGAACGCGGGAAAAACTGTTTTTT.

This clone has only a few counts. As DNA, the CDR3 is TGTGCCACTACCGTAGACACTGAAGCTTTCTTT. Its translation is CATTVDTEAFF. The V gene is TRBV6-5, the J gene TRBJ1-1; D not resolved. The V end lost 10 bases, the J end lost 3 bases, and 9 bases lay between the germline ends. Per the germline V gene, CDR1 is MNHEY and CDR2 is SVGAGI. This CDR3 has 11 amino acids.

The rearrangement uses TRBV5-1 and TRBJ1-1, with D uncertain. CDR3 length equals 12 residues. CDR1 is SGHRS, CDR2 YFSETQ, per germline. Trimming left V 7 bases short and J 4 bases short, with 11 bases between. The CDR3 bases are TGCGCCAGCTCCTCTCCGGGCACTGAAGCTTTCTTT. This encodes CASSSPGTEAFF.

This chain joins TRBV30 and TRBJ1-2; D unresolved. The CDR3 is made up of 16 amino acids. Trimming pared 6 bases from V and 0 bases from J, leaving 20 bases between. Germline lookup yields CDR1 GTSNPN and CDR2 SVGIG (reference sequence). The CDR3 loop reads CACARQPPLTNYGYTF. As DNA, the CDR3 is TGTGCCTGCGCCCGACAACCACCCCTTACTAACTATGGCTACACCTTC. The full variable domain, with the rest looked up from reference TRBV30 and TRBJ1-2, is SQTIHQWPATLVQPVGSPLSLECTVEGTSNPNLYWYRQAAGRGLQLLFYSVGIGQISSEVPQNLSASRPQDRQFILSSKKLLLSDSGFYLCACARQPPLTNYGYTFGSGTRLTVV.

V usage is TRBV4-1 and J usage is TRBJ2-1; TRBD1 agrees at 9 bases. The CDR3 extends over 16 amino acids. Trimming removed 4 bases from V and 4 bases from J; junction bases left unmatched: 8. Looked up from germline, CDR1 is MGHRA and CDR2 is YSYEKL. The CDR3: CASSLVQGARYNEQFF. CDR3 DNA sequence: TGCGCCAGCAGCCTCGTACAGGGGGCTAGGTACAATGAGCAGTTCTTC.

This rearrangement joins TRBV29-1 to TRBJ2-7; TRBD1 aligns across 9 bases. The CDR3 loop spans 16 amino acids. V lost 5 bases to trimming and J lost 6 bases; unmatched junction nucleotides: 17. Germline V gene data show CDR1 as SQVTM and CDR2 as ANQGSEA. CDR3 sequence: CSVYLLTRDRVSEQYF. DNA of the CDR3: TGCAGCGTTTATCTACTTACGCGGGACAGGGTTTCCGAGCAGTACTTC.